This is a list of T cell receptor beta chains from one sample in a study of radiation and T cells in renal cell carcinoma. Profiled with immunoSEQ multiplex PCR; TCRdb holds only in-frame clones, not every one. This sample has about 59,000 clones, with 65% to 80% found just once. Sequencing was performed on blood, taken from a patient whose treatment included radiotherapy and nephrectomy. These receptors all come from a man in his 60s with renal cell carcinoma. Each CDR3 is given with its conserved first and last residue. The order of the fields is V gene, J gene, D gene, clone size, CDR3 DNA, CDR3 protein. A D gene is named only where the DNA matches it firmly. For some rows the clone size is stated as once, few or many, or as a class when expanded; others skip it.

TRBV19	TRBJ1-5	-	few	TGTGCCAGTTTCGGGAGGGCAGCAAGTAGCAATCAGCCCCAGCATTTT	CASFGRAASSNQPQHF
TRBV7-9	TRBJ2-2	-	few	TGTGCCAGCAGCTTACCTGTTGGGACCGGGGAGCTGTTTTTT	CASSLPVGTGELFF
TRBV7-9	TRBJ2-5	-	-	TGTGCCAGCAGCTTAGCGACGGGGAGGACGGAGACCCAGTACTTC	CASSLATGRTETQYF
TRBV11-3	TRBJ2-5	-	-	TGTGCCAGCAGCTCGAGTTCGACAGGTGGAAAGACCCAGTACTTC	CASSSSSTGGKTQYF
TRBV5-1	TRBJ2-5	-	-	TGCGCCAGCAGCTCCGGCGTCACCTCGCAAGAGACCCAGTACTTC	CASSSGVTSQETQYF
TRBV7-9	TRBJ1-5	-	few	TGTGCCAGCAGCTCTGGGGCCGGCAATCAGCCCCAGCATTTT	CASSSGAGNQPQHF
TRBV9	TRBJ2-3	-	-	TGTGCCAGCACCGACACAATTGGTGGAATGGATACGCAGTATTTT	CASTDTIGGMDTQYF
TRBV5-1	TRBJ2-5	TRBD2	-	TGCGCCAGCAGCTTGGGGGGACTAGCGAAAGGGGAGACCCAGTACTTC	CASSLGGLAKGETQYF
TRBV20-1	TRBJ1-1	TRBD1	few	TGCAGTGCCCGAGGACAGGGCATAGCTTTCTTT	CSARGQGIAFF
TRBV10-3	TRBJ2-5	-	-	TGTGCCATCAGTGCTAGTTCCGAGACCCAGTACTTC	CAISASSETQYF
TRBV19	TRBJ1-2	TRBD1	-	TGTGCCAGTAGTCACCGGGACAGTCAAGGGGGCTACACCTTC	CASSHRDSQGGYTF
TRBV6-5	TRBJ2-5	TRBD1	-	TGTGCCAGCCTAAGTACAGGGGGCCAAGAGACCCAGTACTTC	CASLSTGGQETQYF
TRBV6-6	TRBJ1-1	TRBD1	once	TGTGCCAGCAGCCTCGGACAGGGGGCAGCTGAAGCTTTCTTT	CASSLGQGAAEAFF
TRBV10-1	TRBJ2-3	-	once	TGCGCCAGCAGCCTGGGGGATTCTAGCACAGATACGCAGTATTTT	CASSLGDSSTDTQYF
TRBV6-4	TRBJ1-3	-	-	TGTGCCAGCAGGGGCTCTGGAAACACCATATATTTT	CASRGSGNTIYF
TRBV15	TRBJ2-4	TRBD2	-	TGTGCCACCAGCAGAGATAACAGACTAGCGGGGGGCGGGTCCAAAAACATTCAGTACTTC	CATSRDNRLAGGGSKNIQYF
TRBV5-1	TRBJ2-2	-	-	TGCGCCAGCTCCCTGGGGGGCATTAACACCGGGGAGCTGTTTTTT	CASSLGGINTGELFF
TRBV19	TRBJ1-1	TRBD1	once	TGTGCCAGTAGTATTTGGGACAGGGCTTTGAACACTGAAGCTTTCTTT	CASSIWDRALNTEAFF
TRBV2	TRBJ2-5	-	once	TGTGCCAGCAGGGGGGACGGCTTACAAGAGACCCAGTACTTC	CASRGDGLQETQYF
TRBV7-8	TRBJ2-3	TRBD1	-	TGTGCCAGCAGCTTAAGGGACAGTGTTAGCACAGATACGCAGTATTTT	CASSLRDSVSTDTQYF
TRBV30	TRBJ2-3	-	-	TGTGCCTGGAGTGTCGGTGGAGGCACAGATACGCAGTATTTT	CAWSVGGGTDTQYF
TRBV6-5	TRBJ1-1	-	-	TGTGCCAGCAGTGGGTGGGAGAACACTGAAGCTTTCTTT	CASSGWENTEAFF
TRBV7-2	TRBJ1-3	TRBD1	few	TGTGCCAGCAGCTCCGTACAGGGGTACACCATATATTTT	CASSSVQGYTIYF
TRBV30	TRBJ1-3	TRBD1	-	TGTGCCTGGATACAGGGGGCTGGAAACACCATATATTTT	CAWIQGAGNTIYF
TRBV9	TRBJ1-5	-	few	TGTGCCAGCAGCGTAGACAGGGGCAATCAGCCCCAGCATTTT	CASSVDRGNQPQHF
TRBV5-1	TRBJ2-5	-	-	TGCGCCAGCTCCCTCCGGGAAGAGACCCAGTACTTC	CASSLREETQYF
TRBV11-2	TRBJ2-1	TRBD2	-	TGTGCCAGCAGCTTAGTGCGGACTAGCGGGAGTTTTCACAATGAGCAGTTCTTC	CASSLVRTSGSFHNEQFF
TRBV28	TRBJ1-2	-	-	TGTGCCAGCCGGACGGTGGGCAACTATGGCTACACCTTC	CASRTVGNYGYTF
TRBV7-9	TRBJ1-5	-	once	TGTGCCAGCAGCTCCGGAGGAAGTCAGCCCCAGCATTTT	CASSSGGSQPQHF
TRBV11-2	TRBJ2-1	TRBD2	-	TGTGCCAGCAGCTTAAGGCTAGCGGGGGCCCACCTACTGGACAATGAGCAGTTCTTC	CASSLRLAGAHLLDNEQFF
TRBV7-6	TRBJ2-7	-	-	TGTGCCAGCAGCCAGGCGCCGGGAAAAACGAGAGAGCAGTACTTC	CASSQAPGKTREQYF
TRBV7-8	TRBJ2-3	TRBD2	-	TGTGCCAGCAGCCGCGGGAGAACTAGCACAGATACGCAGTATTTT	CASSRGRTSTDTQYF
TRBV7-9	TRBJ1-6	-	-	TGTGCCAGCAGCCCCCGGGAGCGGGGGGTTAATTCACCCCTCCACTTT	CASSPRERGVNSPLHF
TRBV5-1	TRBJ2-7	TRBD2	-	TGTGCCAGCAGCCCAAGACTAGCGGCTGTTCGGGAGCAGTACTTC	CASSPRLAAVREQYF
TRBV27	TRBJ2-3	TRBD2	-	TGTGCCAGCAGTCTTCGGCGGGAGGGCACAGATACGCAGTATTTT	CASSLRREGTDTQYF
TRBV27	TRBJ1-2	-	-	TGTGCCAGCAGGGTACAGGGTCTCCCACTTTCTAACTATGGCTACACCTTC	CASRVQGLPLSNYGYTF
TRBV6-5	TRBJ1-2	-	-	TGTGCCAGCACCTCCGGCAGAGGAGCCGATTATGGCTACACCTTC	CASTSGRGADYGYTF